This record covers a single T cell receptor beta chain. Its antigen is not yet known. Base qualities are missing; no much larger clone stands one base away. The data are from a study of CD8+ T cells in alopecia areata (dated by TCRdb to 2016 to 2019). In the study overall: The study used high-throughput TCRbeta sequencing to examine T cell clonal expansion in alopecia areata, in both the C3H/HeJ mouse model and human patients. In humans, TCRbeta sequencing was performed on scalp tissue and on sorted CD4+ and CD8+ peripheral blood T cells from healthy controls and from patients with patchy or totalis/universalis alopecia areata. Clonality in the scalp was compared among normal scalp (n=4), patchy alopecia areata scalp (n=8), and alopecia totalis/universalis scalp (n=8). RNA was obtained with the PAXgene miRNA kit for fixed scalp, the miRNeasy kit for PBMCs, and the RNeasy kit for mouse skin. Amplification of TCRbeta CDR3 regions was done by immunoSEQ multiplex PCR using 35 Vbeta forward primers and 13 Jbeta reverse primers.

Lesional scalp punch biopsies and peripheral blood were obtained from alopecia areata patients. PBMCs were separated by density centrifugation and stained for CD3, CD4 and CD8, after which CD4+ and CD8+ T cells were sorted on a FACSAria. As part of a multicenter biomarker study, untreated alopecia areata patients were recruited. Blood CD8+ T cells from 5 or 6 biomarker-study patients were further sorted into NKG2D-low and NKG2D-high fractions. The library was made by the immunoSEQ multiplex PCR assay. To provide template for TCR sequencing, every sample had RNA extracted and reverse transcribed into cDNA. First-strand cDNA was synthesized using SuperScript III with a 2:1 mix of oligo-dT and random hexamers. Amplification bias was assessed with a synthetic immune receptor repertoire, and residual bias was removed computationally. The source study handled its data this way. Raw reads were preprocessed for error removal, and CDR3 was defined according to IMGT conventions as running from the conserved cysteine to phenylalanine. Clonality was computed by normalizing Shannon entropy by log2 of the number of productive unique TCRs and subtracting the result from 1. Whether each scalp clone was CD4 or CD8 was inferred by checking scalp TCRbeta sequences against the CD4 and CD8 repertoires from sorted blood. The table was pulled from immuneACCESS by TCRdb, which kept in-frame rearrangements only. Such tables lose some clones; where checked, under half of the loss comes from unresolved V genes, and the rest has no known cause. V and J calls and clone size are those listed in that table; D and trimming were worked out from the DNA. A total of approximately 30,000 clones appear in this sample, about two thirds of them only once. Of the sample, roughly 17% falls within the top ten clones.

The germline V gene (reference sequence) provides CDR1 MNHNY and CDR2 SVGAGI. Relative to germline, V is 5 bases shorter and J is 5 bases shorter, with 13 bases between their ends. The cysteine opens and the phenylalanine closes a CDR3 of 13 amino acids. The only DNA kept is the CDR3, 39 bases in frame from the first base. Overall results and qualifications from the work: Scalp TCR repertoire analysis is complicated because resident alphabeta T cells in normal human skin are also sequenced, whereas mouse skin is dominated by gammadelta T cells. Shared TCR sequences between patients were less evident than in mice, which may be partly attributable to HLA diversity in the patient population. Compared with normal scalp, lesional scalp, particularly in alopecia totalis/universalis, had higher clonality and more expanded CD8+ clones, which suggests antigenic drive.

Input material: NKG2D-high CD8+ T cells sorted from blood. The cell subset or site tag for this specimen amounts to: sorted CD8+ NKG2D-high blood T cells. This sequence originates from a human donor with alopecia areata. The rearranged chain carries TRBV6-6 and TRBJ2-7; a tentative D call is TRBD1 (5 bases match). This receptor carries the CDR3 CASSTQGFHEQYF. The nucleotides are TGTGCCAGCAGTACCCAGGGTTTCCACGAGCAGTACTTC.